Listed below are T cell receptor beta chains from one sample, sequenced in a study of identical twins. TCRdb re-called the 5' RACE reads through MiXCR, storing one row per CDR3 protein. The sample holds roughly 690,000 distinct CDR3 sequences, around 6.1% seen once. Source material: naive T cells sorted from blood. All receptors come from a man aged 18-30 years in good health. The CDR3 runs from the conserved cysteine through the conserved F or W. Fields, in order: D gene, J gene, clone size, V gene, CDR3 protein, CDR3 DNA. D genes are given only for firm matches. The size of a clone is reported for some rows only, either as once, few or many, or as a class for expanded clones.

.	TRBJ2-5	many	TRBV12-3/TRBV12-4	CASSPSRSLQETQYF	TGTGCCAGCAGTCCTAGCCGCAGTTTACAAGAGACCCAGTACTTC
.	TRBJ1-2	.	TRBV10-3	CASTAQGGNYGYTF	TGTGCCTCAACGGCACAGGGCGGTAACTATGGCTACACCTTC
.	TRBJ1-2	few	TRBV11-2	CASRDIGGGPELNYGYTF	TGTGCCAGCAGGGATATCGGGGGCGGACCAGAGCTCAACTATGGCTACACCTTC
TRBD2	TRBJ2-1	many	TRBV11-1	CASSLSSGTYNEQFF	TGTGCCAGCAGCTTAAGCAGCGGGACTTACAATGAGCAGTTCTTC
.	TRBJ2-3	.	TRBV7-2	CASSKLSSTDTQYF	TGTGCCAGCAGCAAGTTGTCTAGCACAGATACGCAGTATTTT
.	TRBJ1-5	few	TRBV20-1	CSVPPGLGTFQPQHF	TGCAGTGTCCCACCGGGTCTCGGGACGTTTCAGCCCCAGCATTTT
.	TRBJ2-7	.	TRBV20-1	CSARDRSGRAYEQYF	TGCAGTGCTAGAGATCGGAGCGGTAGGGCCTACGAGCAGTACTTC
TRBD2	TRBJ2-3	many	TRBV29-1	CSVDGGGTQYF	TGCAGCGTTGATGGGGGGGGTACGCAGTATTTT
.	TRBJ2-5	many	TRBV10-3	CAISGNPATQYF	TGTGCCATCAGCGGTAATCCTGCGACCCAGTACTTC
.	TRBJ2-7	many	TRBV2	CASSEAVMRGQYF	TGTGCCAGCAGTGAAGCTGTCATGCGAGGGCAGTACTTC
.	TRBJ2-2	many	TRBV5-5	CASSSGRQNTGELFF	TGTGCCAGCAGCTCTGGACGGCAGAACACCGGGGAGCTGTTTTTT
.	TRBJ2-2	many	TRBV6-6	CATGELFF	TGTGCCACCGGGGAGCTGTTTTTT
.	TRBJ2-7	many	TRBV20-1	CSARAGFSYEQYF	TGCAGTGCTAGAGCGGGGTTCTCCTACGAGCAGTACTTC
TRBD2	TRBJ2-7	.	TRBV6-2/TRBV6-3	CASSSGLAGGSSYEQYF	TGTGCCAGCAGTTCCGGACTAGCGGGAGGGTCTTCCTACGAGCAGTACTTC
.	TRBJ2-4	many	TRBV4-3	CASSQDKGSLNIQYF	TGCGCCAGCAGCCAAGATAAGGGAAGTTTAAACATTCAGTACTTC